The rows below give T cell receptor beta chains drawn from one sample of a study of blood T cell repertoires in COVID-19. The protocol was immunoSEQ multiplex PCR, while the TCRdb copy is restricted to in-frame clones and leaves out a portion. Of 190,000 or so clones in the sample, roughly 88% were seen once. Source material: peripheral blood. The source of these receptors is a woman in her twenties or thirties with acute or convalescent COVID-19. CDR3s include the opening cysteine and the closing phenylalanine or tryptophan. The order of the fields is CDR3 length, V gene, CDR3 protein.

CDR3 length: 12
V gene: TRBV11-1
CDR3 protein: CASSLGGVEAFF

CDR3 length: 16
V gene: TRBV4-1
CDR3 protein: CASSRLVDSQGEKLFF

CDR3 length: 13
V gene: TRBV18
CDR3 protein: CASSRGLAETQYF

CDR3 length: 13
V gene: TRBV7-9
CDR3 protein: CASRPTGGYEQYF

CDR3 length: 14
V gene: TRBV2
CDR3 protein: CASSPTESTDTQYF

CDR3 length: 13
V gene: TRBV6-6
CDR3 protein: CASRIYYQETQYF

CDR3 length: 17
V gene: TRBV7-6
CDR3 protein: CASSLYGDGLGKETQYF

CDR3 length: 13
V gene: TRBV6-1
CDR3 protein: CASSESLREEAFF

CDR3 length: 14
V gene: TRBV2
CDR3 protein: CASSELVRTGELFF

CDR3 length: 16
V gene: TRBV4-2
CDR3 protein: CASSQDFGTSRYEQFF

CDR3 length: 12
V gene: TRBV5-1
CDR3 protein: CASRGRGSEQYF

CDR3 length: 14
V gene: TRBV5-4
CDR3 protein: CASSFGGMDTEAFF

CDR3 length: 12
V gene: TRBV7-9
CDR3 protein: CASSIWGGGLFF